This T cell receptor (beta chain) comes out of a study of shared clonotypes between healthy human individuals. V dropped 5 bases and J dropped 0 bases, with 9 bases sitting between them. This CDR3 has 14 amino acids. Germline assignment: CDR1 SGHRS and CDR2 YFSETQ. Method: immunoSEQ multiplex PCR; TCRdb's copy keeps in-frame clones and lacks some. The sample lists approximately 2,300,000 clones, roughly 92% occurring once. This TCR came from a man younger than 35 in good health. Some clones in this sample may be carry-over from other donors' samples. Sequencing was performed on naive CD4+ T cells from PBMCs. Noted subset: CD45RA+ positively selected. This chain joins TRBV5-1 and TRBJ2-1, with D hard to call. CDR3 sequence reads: CASRFQSSYNEQFF. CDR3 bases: TGCGCCAGCAGATTTCAGAGCTCCTACAATGAGCAGTTCTTC.